This entry lists 3 T cell receptor beta chains sequenced from one sample in a study of regulatory T cells in long-lasting Graves disease. Combining iRepertoire HTBI primers with Arm-PCR of CDR3 regions, the authors built TCR beta libraries. TCRdb re-derived calls from the multiplex PCR reads in MiXCR, one entry per CDR3 protein. The table has 650,000 to 850,000 distinct CDR3 sequences, 30% seen once. Time point specified: persistent/refractory GD, antithyroid drugs over 5 years with positive TRAb. PBMCs were the source of the RNA used for TCR sequencing. Sequences were derived from peripheral blood mononuclear cells (PBMCs), sampled when the disease was refractory, from a patient treated with antithyroid drugs. All receptors derive from a female donor with Graves disease.

This clonotype came up a few times. A much larger clone lies a single base off, so this may be a read error. V and J are TRBV6-5 and TRBJ1-2; tentatively, D is TRBD1 (5 bases). V lost 4 bases and J lost 4, with 10 bases in between. CDR1 is MNHEY, CDR2 SVGAGI, per germline. The CDR3 runs to 13 residues. In nucleotides, the CDR3 is TGTGCCAGCAGTTCCCAGGGTATCTATGGCTACACCTTC. Protein: CASSSQGIYGYTF.

The V and J genes are TRBV6-2 or TRBV6-3 and TRBJ2-7; weak D call: TRBD2 (5 bases). CDR3 length: 17 residues. Deletions cut 0 bases from V and 2 bases from J, with 17 bases between. CDR1 is MNHEY and CDR2 is SVGEGT in the germline V gene. The CDR3 loop reads CASSYSSENHLTYEQYF. CDR3 in DNA: TGTGCCAGCAGTTACTCTAGCGAGAACCATTTAACCTACGAGCAGTACTTC.

This clonotype was seen only once. This chain links TRBV6-2 or TRBV6-3 with TRBJ2-2, with TRBD1 matching over 10 bases. The CDR3 is 14 amino acids. Germline-derived CDR1 and CDR2 are MNHEY and SVGEGT. V dropped 6 bases and J dropped 6; count of bases not matched to a gene: 4. CDR3 region: CASRGTGDSGELFF. In DNA form, the CDR3 reads TGTGCCAGCAGAGGGACAGGGGATTCCGGGGAGCTGTTTTTT.